The following is a TCR beta chain sequence with its context. Profiling relied on immunoSEQ multiplex PCR, and the TCRdb table lists in-frame clones only, not all of them. Of 95,000 to 150,000 clones in the sample, about 83% were seen once. The data originate from a study of blood T cell repertoires in COVID-19. The wider study: Nucleic acid was either cDNA or gDNA, and it came from T cells, B-cell-depleted T cells, or PBMCs.

CDR1 and CDR2 (germline): SGHDT, YYEEEE. This CDR3 comprises 14 residues. V was shortened by 4 bases and J by 3 bases, with 13 bases between the two germline ends. The TCR comes from a man between 60 and 70 years old with acute or convalescent COVID-19. Sequenced input: peripheral blood. The rearrangement joins TRBV5-6 to TRBJ1-2; tentative D call: TRBD1 (5 bases). The CDR3 nucleotides read TGTGCCAGCAGCCCAGAGCCAGGGCACTATGGCTACACCTTC. Protein: CASSPEPGHYGYTF.